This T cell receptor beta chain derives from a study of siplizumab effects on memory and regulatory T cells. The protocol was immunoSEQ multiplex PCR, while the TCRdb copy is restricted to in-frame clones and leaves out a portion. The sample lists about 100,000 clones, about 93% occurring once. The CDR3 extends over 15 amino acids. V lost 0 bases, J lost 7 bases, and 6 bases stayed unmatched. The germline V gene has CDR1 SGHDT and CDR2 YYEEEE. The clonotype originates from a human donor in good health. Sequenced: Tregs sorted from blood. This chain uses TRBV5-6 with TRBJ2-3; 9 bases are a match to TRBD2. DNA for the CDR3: TGTGCCAGCAGCTTGGGACTAGCGGTCGGTTATACGCAGTATTTT. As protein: CASSLGLAVGYTQYF.